This entry describes one TCR beta chain. Antigen unknown. Unique molecular identifiers featured in each of the TCR beta cDNA libraries. MiXCR, applied by TCRdb to the PCR reads, yields one record per CDR3 protein. This table has 380,000 or so distinct CDR3 sequences, approximately 33% appearing once. This sample is drawn from a study of post-analysis software for immune sequencing data. Whole-study results and caveats: Patients had higher frequencies than controls of roughly 5 TRBV segments, including TRBV5-6, TRBV5-1 and TRBV20-1.

Trimming removed 2 bases at V and 2 bases at J, with 13 bases between. Germline CDR1 and CDR2: MRHNA and SNTAGT. This CDR3 is 16 amino acids long. V gene TRBV6-4 combines with J gene TRBJ2-1; D might be TRBD2 (6 bases). The sequencing sample was made of blood. This receptor was taken from a girl aged 10-17 years with multiple sclerosis. The CDR3 sequence is CASSDPWRATYNEQFF. DNA of the CDR3: TGTGCCAGCAGTGACCCTTGGAGGGCCACCTACAATGAGCAGTTCTTC.